This T cell receptor beta chain comes out of a study of beta chain features in type 1 diabetes. Background on the study: Healthy donors, compared against patients, showed similar age, gender and cell yields. Study-wide points: Across all four CD4+ subsets, people with type 1 diabetes showed modestly shorter TCRB CDR3s.

Every bit of the isolated RNA underwent reverse transcription, so sequencing read expressed TCRB transcripts. Method: immunoSEQ multiplex PCR; TCRdb's copy keeps in-frame clones and lacks some. This sample carries about 160,000 clones, about 8.3% of them seen once, and the ten largest clones take around 0.5%. Remarks on this clone: What it binds is unknown.

The sample comprised central memory CD4+ T cells from blood. This TCR derives from a woman aged 18-29 years with type 1 diabetes.

CDR3 sequence reads: CASSQWARDISYEQYF. The CDR3 DNA sequence: TGCGCCAGCAGTCAATGGGCCCGGGACATATCCTACGAGCAGTACTTC. V usage is TRBV23-1 and J usage is TRBJ2-7; D might be TRBD1 (6 bases). TRBV23-1 is placed among ORFs of uncertain function. This CDR3 comprises 16 residues. V lost 1 base and J 1 base, leaving 14 bases between the germline ends.